Following are 30 T cell receptor beta chains from one sample sequenced in a study of T cell repertoires in cytomegalovirus infection (dated by TCRdb to the late 2010s). The sample's treatment or condition label, decoded: in vitro stimulation with specific CMV peptide epitopes to enrich CMV-specific T cells. Their antigens are not known. Instrument on record: Illumina HiSeq 1500. TCRdb passed the public sequencing reads through fastp at Q25 and MiXCR, retaining productive beta sequences. A single entry per CDR3 protein holds the most common genes and DNA from its merged rows. The sample table contains approximately 1,000,000 distinct CDR3 sequences; only one count was recorded for under 40% of them. Around 15% of the sample goes to the ten largest clones. This material consisted of cultured CD8+ T cells from PBMCs, taken from culture after CMV antigen stimulation. The source is a human donor in good health (CMV status not recorded). Some clones in this sample may be carry-over from other donors' samples.

The V and J genes are TRBV29-1 and TRBJ2-5; tentative D call: TRBD1 (5 bases). CDR1 and CDR2 (germline): SQVTM, ANQGSEA. The CDR3 consists of 12 residues. The germline V and J ends were trimmed by 0 bases and 3 bases, with 5 bases remaining between them. In DNA, the CDR3 is TGCAGCGTTGAAGAACAGGAAGAGACCCAGTACTTC. As protein: CSVEEQEETQYF.

The table lists this clonotype with many counts. The chain is built from TRBV7-9 and TRBJ2-3; D call uncertain. Germline loops: CDR1 SEHNR, CDR2 FQNEAQ (reference sequence). V was trimmed by 2 bases and J by 4 bases, leaving 16 bases between them. This CDR3 is built from 16 residues. CDR3 bases: TGTGCCAGCAGCTTACGGTTGGGGTTCCCTGCAGATACGCAGTATTTT. Translation: CASSLRLGFPADTQYF.

The CDR3 region is CASTEGWGGQETQYF. CDR3 bases: TGTGCCAGCACCGAAGGCTGGGGCGGACAAGAGACCCAGTACTTC. V is TRBV6-5 and J is TRBJ2-5; D is possibly TRBD1 (5 bases). CDR1 is MNHEY and CDR2 is SVGAGI in the germline V gene. This CDR3 has 15 residues. V was cut by 7 bases and J by 2 bases, with 17 bases left in between.

This clonotype was detected only a few times. This chain uses TRBV6-2 or TRBV6-3 with TRBJ2-1; 8 nucleotides align to TRBD2. Trimming cost V 8 bases and J 2 bases; bases outside gene matches: 5. The CDR3 covers 14 residues. In germline, CDR1 is MNHEY, CDR2 SVGEGT. CDR3 nucleotides: TGTGCCAGCGAGGTAGCGGGGACCTACAATGAGCAGTTCTTC. This translates into CASEVAGTYNEQFF.

V is TRBV27 and J is TRBJ2-5; D not resolved. The CDR3 runs 17 residues. Trimming pared 4 bases from V and 5 bases from J, leaving 23 bases between. CDR1 and CDR2 (germline): MNHEY, SMNVEV (reference sequence). The CDR3 DNA reads TGTGCCAGCAGTTCCCTTCAGTTAGGATTATTAAGGGAGACCCAGTACTTC. It translates to CASSSLQLGLLRETQYF.

The chain uses TRBV27 and TRBJ2-7; D remains ambiguous. CDR3 length equals 14 residues. Between the trimmed V and J ends, which lost 0 bases and 0 bases, there was a span of 6 bases. Germline lookup yields CDR1 MNHEY and CDR2 SMNVEV (reference sequence). The CDR3 sequence: CASSLSRLSYEQYF. In nucleotides, the CDR3 is TGTGCCAGCAGTTTATCCAGGCTCTCCTACGAGCAGTACTTC.

This clonotype was recorded many times. This chain connects TRBV7-9 to TRBJ1-2; D might be TRBD1 (6 bases). The CDR3 is 14 residues long. V was cut by 1 base and J by 11 bases, with 17 bases left in between. Germline lookup yields CDR1 SEHNR and CDR2 FQNEAQ (reference sequence). The CDR3 DNA reads as TGTGCCAGCAGCTTAGTCACAGGGCCTATGTGGTACACCTTC. It yields the protein CASSLVTGPMWYTF.

The rearrangement links TRBV7-6 to TRBJ2-1, with 9 bases fitting TRBD2. The CDR3 is made up of 15 amino acids. V shed 5 bases and J 8 bases; nucleotides not matched to a gene: 10. Germline CDR1 SGHVS, CDR2 FNYEAQ. The CDR3 here is CASSLGTSNLHEQFF. The CDR3 coding sequence is TGTGCCAGCAGCCTTGGGACTAGCAATCTCCATGAGCAGTTCTTC.

A few counts support this clonotype. The chain carries TRBV4-3 and TRBJ1-1; no clear D gene. V dropped 0 bases and J dropped 1 base, with 9 bases sitting between them. This CDR3 has 15 amino acids. Germline V gene sequence: CDR1 LGHNA, CDR2 YSLEER. In DNA form, the CDR3 reads TGCGCCAGCAGCCAAGATTACAGCGGGAACACTGAAGCTTTCTTT. Translating it yields CASSQDYSGNTEAFF.

This clonotype was counted a few times. The V gene is TRBV6-6, the J gene TRBJ1-1; D unclear. The germline V gene encodes CDR1 MNHNY and CDR2 SVGAGI (reference sequence). V was pared by 2 bases and J by 6 bases, with 13 bases between. The CDR3 has 14 residues. CDR3 in amino acids: CASSYRVAVSEAFF. CDR3 nucleotides: TGTGCCAGCAGTTACAGGGTCGCGGTGTCTGAAGCTTTCTTT.

The chain employs TRBV14 and TRBJ2-3; no definite D call. CDR1 SGHDN and CDR2 FVKESK come from the germline V gene. CDR3 length: 17 residues. V lost 3 bases and J 5 bases, leaving 21 bases between the germline ends. This CDR3 is CASSHLTVMAAGDTQYF. CDR3 in DNA: TGTGCCAGCAGCCACCTCACAGTAATGGCGGCCGGAGATACGCAGTATTTT.

There are a few counts of this clonotype. The CDR3 spells CASSPRTINNEQFF. For the CDR3, the DNA is TGTGCCAGCAGCCCACGGACTATTAACAATGAGCAGTTCTTC. This chain joins TRBV7-9 and TRBJ2-1; possible D gene TRBD2, 6 bases. The germline V and J ends were trimmed by 5 bases and 5 bases, with 13 bases remaining between them. Germline values: CDR1 SEHNR, CDR2 FQNEAQ (reference sequence). The CDR3 sequence is 14 residues long.

A word on this clonotype: A much more abundant neighbour one base away suggests this may be a read error. This chain connects TRBV6-6 to TRBJ2-3; D unclear. CDR1 is MNHNY, CDR2 SVGAGI, per germline (reference sequence). This CDR3 contains 13 residues. The CDR3 spells CARSLNYGHTQYF. The CDR3 nucleotides read TGTGCCCGCAGTTTAAACTACGGCCATACGCAGTATTTT.

The chain couples TRBV5-1 to TRBJ2-1, with 8 bases lining up with TRBD1. Trimming at V came to 5 bases and at J to 6 bases, leaving 7 bases not matched to a gene. The CDR3 spans 14 residues. The germline V gene encodes CDR1 SGHRS and CDR2 YFSETQ. The CDR3 region has the DNA TGCGCCAGCAGGGAGACAGGGGTTGGCAATGAGCAGTTCTTC. Protein sequence: CASRETGVGNEQFF.

In its sample, this clonotype was seen many times. The DNA of the CDR3 is TGTGCCAGCATCCCTCTAGCGGATTCGTACCAAGAGACCCAGTACTTC. It is translated as CASIPLADSYQETQYF. The chain couples TRBV7-6 to TRBJ2-5, with 7 bases matching TRBD2. The CDR3 is 16 residues long. The ends lost 7 bases at V and 0 bases at J; junction bases unmatched: 11. Per the germline V gene, CDR1 is SGHVS and CDR2 is FNYEAQ.

In the case of this clonotype: Its ends do not fully match the called genes, so a read error is possible. The chain joins TRBV12-3 or TRBV12-4 to TRBJ2-3, with 9 positions matching TRBD1. This CDR3 is built from 15 residues. The CDR3 DNA sequence: TGTCCCAGCAGTATGGGACAGGGTTACACAGATACGCAGTATTTT. This codes for CPSSMGQGYTDTQYF.

In regard to this clonotype: A much larger clone is a single base away; this may be a read error. V gene TRBV12-3 or TRBV12-4 combines with J gene TRBJ2-1; D is uncertain. The CDR3 is made up of 12 amino acids. This chain's CDR3 is CANSPLLNEQFF. The CDR3 region has the DNA TGTGCCAACAGTCCCCTGCTCAATGAGCAGTTCTTC.

The chain couples TRBV7-6 to TRBJ2-7; D is tentatively TRBD1 or TRBD2 (5 bases each). Germline values: CDR1 SGHVS, CDR2 FNYEAQ. The V end lost 5 bases, the J end lost 4 bases, and 12 bases lay between the germline ends. CDR3 length: 13 residues. CDR3 protein: CASSTGPLYEQYV. The CDR3 nucleotides read TGTGCCAGCAGCACGGGACCACTATACGAGCAGTACGTC.

There are many counts of this clonotype. At one end the junction does not follow the germline gene, possibly because of a read error. This rearrangement joins TRBV7-7 to TRBJ2-5, with D perhaps TRBD1 (5 bases). Germline V lookup: CDR1 SSHAT, CDR2 FNYEAQ (reference sequence). The CDR3 loop spans 14 amino acids. For the CDR3, the DNA is TGTGCTAGCAGCTTTAGGGTTAAGGGGGAGACCCAGTACTTC. The encoded protein is CASSFRVKGETQYF.

This chain connects TRBV11-2 to TRBJ2-5; 9 bases are a match to TRBD1. Germline lookup yields CDR1 SGHAT and CDR2 FQNNGV. Losses at the gene ends were 1 base for V and 4 bases for J; bases not matched to a gene: 4. The CDR3 spans 15 residues. DNA for the CDR3: TGTGCCAGCAGCTTAGGGGACAGGGAGGCAGAGACCCAGTACTTC. Its translation: CASSLGDREAETQYF.

This clonotype was counted only a few times. V gene TRBV10-3 combines with J gene TRBJ1-2, with D possibly being TRBD1 (5 bases). The length of the CDR3 is 15 residues. Trimming left V 5 bases short and J 0 bases short, with 13 bases between. Germline V gene lookup returns CDR1 ENHRY and CDR2 SYGVKD. The CDR3 protein is CAISQGTETNYGYTF. Written as DNA, the CDR3 is TGTGCCATCAGTCAAGGGACGGAAACTAACTATGGCTACACCTTC.

The chain links TRBV7-3 to TRBJ2-2; 7 nucleotides line up with TRBD1. The CDR3 runs to 14 residues. Germline values: CDR1 SGHTA, CDR2 FQGTGA. V lost 6 bases and J lost 4; bases outside the gene matches: 5. The CDR3 coding sequence is TGTGCCAGCAGGACCGACAGGGTCACCGGGGAGCTGTTTTTT. This encodes CASRTDRVTGELFF.

This clonotype occurred many times. The chain links TRBV7-2 to TRBJ2-2; D not certain. Germline V gene lookup returns CDR1 SGHTA and CDR2 FQGNSA. The CDR3 is made up of 16 amino acids. Trimming took off 5 bases at V and 1 base at J, with 14 bases between the two ends. The CDR3 DNA reads TGTGCCAGCAGCCCTTCTAGGACGGGGAACACCGGGGAGCTGTTTTTT. This sequence encodes CASSPSRTGNTGELFF.

About this clonotype: Compared with germline, one end of the junction differs, possibly owing to a read error. The chain recombines TRBV6-8 with TRBJ2-3; D is uncertain. The CDR3 consists of 15 residues. Germline V CDR1 and CDR2: MNHGY, SAAAGT. CDR3 nucleotide sequence: TGTGCCAGCAGTTACTCGAAGAAGCCCACAGATATGCAGTATTTT. This codes for CASSYSKKPTDMQYF.

As regards this clonotype: It may be a read error: a sequence one base away is much more abundant. The chain employs TRBV27 and TRBJ2-2; no reliable D call. From germline, CDR1 is MNHEY and CDR2 SMNVEV (reference sequence). Trimming cost V 2 bases and J 3 bases, with 7 bases left between them. This CDR3 has 14 amino acids. CDR3 loop: CASSLEVYTGELFF. CDR3 DNA sequence: TGTGCCAGCAGTTTAGAGGTTTACACCGGGGAGCTGTTTTTT.

The V call is TRBV7-2, the J call TRBJ2-5; 11 bases match TRBD2. CDR1 is SGHTA, CDR2 FQGNSA, per germline. This CDR3 is built from 15 residues. V shed 1 base, J shed 4 bases, and the junction held 2 bases outside the gene matches. CDR3: CASSLVAGGRETQYF. The DNA of the CDR3 is TGTGCCAGCAGCTTAGTAGCGGGGGGGCGAGAGACCCAGTACTTC.

The V and J genes are TRBV19 and TRBJ1-1; weak D call: TRBD1 (5 bases). Trimming took off 6 bases at V and 5 bases at J, with 16 bases between the two ends. The length of the CDR3 is 14 residues. CDR1 LNHDA and CDR2 SQIVND come from the germline V gene (reference sequence). In DNA form, the CDR3 reads TGTGCCAGTAGATACGGGGGAAGTTGGACTGAAGCTTTCTTT. Protein product: CASRYGGSWTEAFF.

J is TRBJ1-6 and V is TRBV28, with no clear D. Trimming cost V 4 bases and J 3 bases, with 13 bases left between them. In germline, CDR1 is MDHEN, CDR2 SYDVKM. The CDR3 length is 16 residues. The CDR3 reads CASSSPIEDYNSPLHF. Written as DNA, the CDR3 is TGTGCCAGCAGTTCCCCCATCGAGGACTATAATTCACCCCTCCACTTT.

In its sample, this clonotype was seen a few times. One junction end disagrees with the germline gene, perhaps due to a read error. The chain recombines TRBV5-6 with TRBJ2-1; D remains unclear. The V gene's germline CDR1 is SGHDT and CDR2 YYEEEE. The CDR3 contains 13 residues. The CDR3 reads CASTLGGNNEQFF. The CDR3 DNA is TGTGCCAGCACCTTGGGCGGAAACAATGAGCAGTTCTTC.

The J gene is TRBJ2-1, the V gene TRBV12-3 or TRBV12-4, with a possible D match to TRBD2 (6 bases). The CDR3 runs 12 residues. V was trimmed by 10 bases and J by 9 bases, leaving 16 bases between them. Here the CDR3 DNA reads TGTGCCACCCCGGAGGGTACGGGTGAGCAGTTCTTC. It specifies CATPEGTGEQFF.